The source of this T cell receptor beta chain is a study of T cell changes during pregnancy in multiple sclerosis. Some clones are missing from TCRdb's copy, which holds only in-frame ones; the method was immunoSEQ multiplex PCR. The sample shows around 70,000 clones, about 92% of them seen only once. Germline values: CDR1 LGHNT, CDR2 FRNRAP. The J segment lost 5 bases and the V segment lost 5 bases, leaving 6 bases of the junction unmatched. There are 14 residues in the CDR3. This clonotype originated in a female donor with multiple sclerosis, enrolled in a pregnancy study. The chain uses TRBV12-5 and TRBJ1-1; TRBD1 agrees at 9 bases. This sample comprised peripheral blood, obtained after pregnancy. CDR3 sequence: CASGTPTGGTEAFF. The CDR3 DNA is TGTGCTAGTGGTACGCCGACAGGGGGAACTGAAGCTTTCTTT.